The 14 T cell receptor beta chains below come from one sample, sequenced in a study of lymphopenia after photon versus proton radiotherapy. Generated by immunoSEQ multiplex PCR, the TCRdb table keeps only in-frame clones and is missing some. This table holds 160,000 or so clones, around 85% found once. The specimen was peripheral blood, collected from a patient treated with photon-based radiotherapy. Receptor source: a man aged 45-60 years with gastric cancer.

CDR3 DNA sequence: TGTGCCAGCAGCGGGAGCAATCAGCCCCAGCATTTT. This gives the protein CASSGSNQPQHF. The chain recombines TRBV6-6 with TRBJ1-5, with D hard to call. The length of the CDR3 is 12 residues. CDR1 and CDR2 from the germline V gene are MNHNY and SVGAGI (reference sequence). The ends were cut back, 6 bases at V and 1 base at J, with 4 bases in the middle.

This sequence joins TRBV18 and TRBJ1-1; D possibly corresponds to TRBD1 (5 bases). V dropped 0 bases and J dropped 2 bases, with 13 bases sitting between them. Germline CDR1 is KGHSH and CDR2 is LQKENI. The CDR3 length is 16 residues. The CDR3 DNA follows: TGTGCCAGCTCACCACCGGCCCAGGGTCGAAACACTGAAGCTTTCTTT. Encoded protein: CASSPPAQGRNTEAFF.

The genes are TRBV28 and TRBJ2-7; 9 bases match TRBD1. Trimming cost V 4 bases and J 2 bases; bases outside gene matches: 9. CDR1 is MDHEN, CDR2 SYDVKM, per germline. CDR3 length: 16 residues. The CDR3 protein is CASSSGQGRPPYEQYF. In DNA, the CDR3 is TGTGCCAGCAGTTCGGGACAGGGCCGACCTCCCTACGAGCAGTACTTC.

The chain joins TRBV6-1 to TRBJ1-3, with 7 bases aligning to TRBD1. The V gene end was trimmed by 1 base and the J gene end by 1 base; junction bases not matched to a gene: 4. The germline gives CDR1 MNHNS, CDR2 SASEGT. The CDR3 contains 16 residues. CDR3 sequence: CASSEETGISGNTIYF. CDR3 bases: TGTGCCAGCAGTGAAGAGACAGGGATTTCTGGAAACACCATATATTTT.

The chain couples TRBV28 to TRBJ2-7; the D is unclear. Trimming shortened V by 8 bases and J by 4 bases, and 9 bases separated the two germline ends. The V gene's germline CDR1 is MDHEN and CDR2 SYDVKM. The CDR3 contains 11 residues. The CDR3 region is CASQSEYEQYF. The CDR3 bases are TGTGCCAGCCAATCGGAGTACGAGCAGTACTTC. The whole variable domain, remainder taken from reference TRBV28 and TRBJ2-7, is DVKVTQSSRYLVKRTGEKVFLECVQDMDHENMFWYRQDPGLGLRLIYFSYDVKMKEKGDIPEGYSVSREKKERFSLILESASTNQTSMYLCASQSEYEQYFGPGTRLTVT.

The chain recombines TRBV9 with TRBJ2-7; D gene uncertain. Germline V gives CDR1 SGDLS, CDR2 YYNGEE. V shed 2 bases and J shed 6 bases, with 9 bases lying between them. This CDR3 region has 12 residues. The CDR3 spells CASSVQSGEQYF. CDR3 bases: TGTGCCAGCAGCGTCCAATCGGGCGAGCAGTACTTC.

V is TRBV5-1 and J is TRBJ1-4; D gene unclear. The germline V gene has CDR1 SGHRS and CDR2 YFSETQ. The CDR3 sequence is 14 residues long. Trimming pared 0 bases from V and 0 bases from J, leaving 3 bases between. CDR3 nucleotides: TGCGCCAGCAGCTTGGCAACAACTAATGAAAAACTGTTTTTT. This encodes CASSLATTNEKLFF.

This clone was observed a single time. The chain is built from TRBV23-1 and TRBJ2-7, with 8 bases identical to TRBD2. TRBV23-1 is an open reading frame, and its role is uncertain. Losses at the gene ends were 7 bases for V and 0 bases for J; bases not matched to a gene: 20. This CDR3 has 19 residues. The CDR3 bases are TGCGCCAGCACTCCTCAGGAATGTTCTAGCGGGCCACTCTCCTACGAGCAGTACTTC. It yields the protein CASTPQECSSGPLSYEQYF.

J is TRBJ2-5 and V is TRBV5-1; D perhaps matches TRBD1 (6 bases). The germline gives CDR1 SGHRS, CDR2 YFSETQ. V shed 4 bases and J shed 1 base, with 11 bases lying between them. CDR3 length: 14 amino acids. This chain's CDR3 is CASSAGQLQETQYF. The CDR3 DNA is TGCGCCAGCAGCGCCGGACAGCTCCAAGAGACCCAGTACTTC.

J is TRBJ2-5 and V is TRBV5-4; 7 bases are shared with TRBD2. Germline assignment: CDR1 SGHNT and CDR2 YYREEE (reference sequence). V shed 2 bases, J shed 1 base, and the junction held 2 bases outside the gene matches. The CDR3 sequence is 14 residues long. CDR3 coding DNA: TGTGCCAGCAGCTTTGGCGGGAGCCAAGAGACCCAGTACTTC. This sequence encodes CASSFGGSQETQYF.

The genes are TRBV7-9 and TRBJ1-2; weak D call: TRBD1 (6 bases). The CDR3 runs 13 residues. The V gene's germline CDR1 is SEHNR and CDR2 FQNEAQ (reference sequence). V lost 5 bases, J lost 8 bases, and 15 bases lay in between. As DNA, the CDR3 is TGTGCCAGCAGCCACAGGGAGGTGGGCGGCTACACCTTC. This gives the protein CASSHREVGGYTF.

V is TRBV29-1 and J is TRBJ2-7; possibly TRBD2 for D (6 bases). This CDR3 is built from 15 residues. Trimming removed 5 bases from V and 2 bases from J, with 19 bases in between. Germline V lookup: CDR1 SQVTM, CDR2 ANQGSEA. The DNA of the CDR3 is TGCAGCGTTTTGAAGCTAACGGGAGTAACCTACGAGCAGTACTTC. It specifies CSVLKLTGVTYEQYF.

As to this clone: One end of the junction fails to match germline, which may point to a read error. This CDR3 reads CASRDRRSGNTIYF. The CDR3 nucleotides are TGTGCGAGTAGGGACAGACGCTCTGGAAACACCATATATTTT. This chain uses TRBV19 with TRBJ1-3, with TRBD1 matching 7 bases. The germline V gene encodes CDR1 LNHDA and CDR2 SQIVND (reference sequence). CDR3 length equals 14 residues.

This sequence joins TRBV13 and TRBJ2-5; 14 bases map to TRBD2. The CDR3 is 16 residues long. The germline gives CDR1 PRHDT, CDR2 FYEKMQ (reference sequence). Losses at the gene ends were 4 bases for V and 2 bases for J; bases not matched to a gene: 3. The CDR3 spells CASSSTSGRAQETQYF. The CDR3 DNA reads TGTGCCAGCAGCTCGACTAGCGGGAGGGCTCAAGAGACCCAGTACTTC.